The rows below give T cell receptor beta chains drawn from one sample of a study of cytomegalovirus exposure and HLA in healthy donors. Some clones are missing from TCRdb's copy, which holds only in-frame ones; the method was immunoSEQ multiplex PCR. The data contain about 170,000 clones, 70% to 90% of them singletons. The sample was PBMCs. Every receptor here comes from a woman between 18 and 30 years old in good health and CMV-seronegative. The CDR3 runs from the conserved cysteine through the conserved F or W. The D gene is left open where the match is weak. The size of a clone is reported for some rows only, either as once, few or many, or as a class for expanded clones.

abundance: few; v_gene: TRBV28; j_gene: TRBJ2-1; d_gene: TRBD2; CDR3nt: TGTGCCAGCAGTTTTTTTACTAGCGGGACGAAATACAATGAGCAGTTCTTC; CDR3aa: CASSFFTSGTKYNEQFF
abundance: -; v_gene: TRBV5-1; j_gene: TRBJ2-2; d_gene: -; CDR3nt: TGCGCCAGCAGATCCACAGGGTCCGGGGAGCTGTTTTTT; CDR3aa: CASRSTGSGELFF
abundance: -; v_gene: TRBV7-6; j_gene: TRBJ2-3; d_gene: TRBD2; CDR3nt: TGTGCCAGCAGCTTAGTCGGGAGGGCCCGAGATACGCAGTATTTT; CDR3aa: CASSLVGRARDTQYF
abundance: few; v_gene: TRBV6-5; j_gene: TRBJ2-1; d_gene: TRBD2; CDR3nt: TGTGCCAGCAGTTACCGCCGGGACTATCACTACAATGAGCAGTTCTTC; CDR3aa: CASSYRRDYHYNEQFF
abundance: -; v_gene: TRBV13; j_gene: TRBJ2-3; d_gene: -; CDR3nt: TGTGCCAGCAGGCCGCAGGGCAGCACAGATACGCAGTATTTT; CDR3aa: CASRPQGSTDTQYF
abundance: -; v_gene: TRBV7-8; j_gene: TRBJ2-1; d_gene: TRBD2; CDR3nt: TGTGCCAGCAGCTCGACTAGCGGCCTTTCCTACAATGAGCAGTTCTTC; CDR3aa: CASSSTSGLSYNEQFF
abundance: -; v_gene: TRBV7-2; j_gene: TRBJ2-2; d_gene: TRBD1; CDR3nt: TGTGCCAGCAGCAGGGGGCGCGGGTCCGGGGAGCTGTTTTTT; CDR3aa: CASSRGRGSGELFF
abundance: -; v_gene: TRBV30; j_gene: TRBJ2-2; d_gene: -; CDR3nt: TGTGCCTGGAGTGTACTAGGCGGGGAGCTGTTTTTT; CDR3aa: CAWSVLGGELFF
abundance: -; v_gene: TRBV2; j_gene: TRBJ2-7; d_gene: TRBD1; CDR3nt: TGTGCCAGCAGTGAGGGACAGGGTTCCTACGAGCAGTACTTC; CDR3aa: CASSEGQGSYEQYF
abundance: -; v_gene: TRBV27; j_gene: TRBJ2-3; d_gene: -; CDR3nt: TGTGCCAGCAGTTTACGCGGTGGGACAGATACGCAGTATTTT; CDR3aa: CASSLRGGTDTQYF
abundance: -; v_gene: TRBV19; j_gene: TRBJ1-2; d_gene: TRBD1; CDR3nt: TGTGCCAGTAGGACAGGGGCCAACTATGGCTACACCTTC; CDR3aa: CASRTGANYGYTF
abundance: -; v_gene: TRBV2; j_gene: TRBJ2-6; d_gene: -; CDR3nt: TGTGCCAGCACCGCAACCAGGGCTTCTGGGGCCAACGTCCTGACTTTC; CDR3aa: CASTATRASGANVLTF
abundance: once; v_gene: TRBV7-9; j_gene: TRBJ1-4; d_gene: -; CDR3nt: TGTGCCAGCGGGATAGCCTTGGAGGTGGAAAAACTGTTTTTT; CDR3aa: CASGIALEVEKLFF
abundance: few; v_gene: TRBV2; j_gene: TRBJ2-7; d_gene: TRBD2; CDR3nt: TGTGCCAGCAGTACCACCACTAGCGGGAGAACCTACGAGCAGTACTTC; CDR3aa: CASSTTTSGRTYEQYF
abundance: once; v_gene: TRBV5-1; j_gene: TRBJ2-7; d_gene: -; CDR3nt: TGCGCCAGCAGCTCGCCAGGGTACTACGAGCAGTGCTTC; CDR3aa: CASSSPGYYEQCF
abundance: -; v_gene: TRBV6-6; j_gene: TRBJ1-6; d_gene: -; CDR3nt: TGTGCCAGCAGTCGACAGGCTGACAATTCACCCCTCCACTTT; CDR3aa: CASSRQADNSPLHF
abundance: -; v_gene: TRBV4-1; j_gene: TRBJ1-5; d_gene: -; CDR3nt: TGCGCCAGCAGCAGAAGTGCAGGCGGGGGCAATCAGCCCCAGCATTTT; CDR3aa: CASSRSAGGGNQPQHF